This T cell receptor (beta chain) was recorded in a study of blood T cell repertoires in COVID-19 (dated by TCRdb to 2019 to 2021). Context from the whole study: The collaborator samples originated in the United States, Italy and Spain and spanned the acute and convalescent phases of COVID-19. The prospective study material was composed of cDNA or gDNA derived from T cells, B-cell-depleted T cells, or PBMCs. Nearly every sample came with metadata listing a de-identified subject ID, COVID-19 status, age in years and sex. Where available, HLA class I and class II types were obtained from metadata supplied by the sample provider rather than from assay-based typing. The samples were drawn from two sources: the first 160 participants of the ongoing ImmuneRACE study, and 1,000 to 1,500 subjects contributed by 6 global collaborators. The dataset comprised deeply sampled blood TCRbeta repertoires from subjects exposed to, actively infected with, or recovered from COVID-19. The repertoires were made available in a free public database intended to serve as a resource for research on the immune response to SARS-CoV-2. Findings and caveats that apply to the study as a whole: The amount of clinical and demographic metadata varied by source and participant and was provided uncurated.

TCRbeta CDR3 regions were amplified from genomic DNA by means of the immunoSEQ Assay, a bias-controlled multiplex PCR. The study's processing was this. Within the assay, amplification of reference gene primers was used to estimate how many nucleated cells each sample contained. To quantify the absolute abundance of each unique TCRbeta CDR3 rearrangement, sequence reads were collapsed and filtered. For each sample, productive Simpson clonality was calculated as the square root of Simpson's diversity index across productive rearrangements. The immuneACCESS repertoire file appears here via TCRdb, limited to in-frame rearrangements. These files lack a portion of the clones; in checked studies, under half of the deficit traces to unresolved V genes, and the cause of the others is not known. The V and J calls and clone size are taken from that table; D and trimming were inferred from the DNA. The sample has more than 200,000 clones on record, roughly 90% of them singletons. Roughly 2.6% of the sample is in the top ten clones.

Trimming accounts for 4 bases at V and 4 bases at J, while the number of junction bases matched to no gene is 3. CDR1 SGHRS and CDR2 YFSETQ are derived from the germline V gene. The CDR3 holds 13 amino acids from the cysteine to the phenylalanine. Only CDR3 DNA is held: 39 bases, read in frame from base 1. Points on this clone: Its antigen has not been determined. The record has no base qualities; no much larger clone is one base away. This same CDR3 is encoded by further DNA sequences in the sample.

Whole blood was collected in K2EDTA tubes by collaborating institutions according to the institutions' own protocols. For TCRbeta analysis, collaborator samples were shipped as frozen whole blood, as isolated PBMCs, or as DNA extracted from either sample type. Recombination joined TRBV5-1 with TRBJ2-7; TRBD1 aligns with 9 central bases. The TCR sequence derives from a woman in her sixties or seventies with acute or convalescent COVID-19. The sample taken for sequencing was peripheral blood. CDR3 reads: CASSLTGGYEQYF. The nucleotides are TGCGCCAGCAGCCTGACAGGGGGGTACGAGCAGTACTTC.